What follows describes a single T cell receptor beta chain. This sample was taken from a study of T cell changes during pregnancy in multiple sclerosis. Produced via immunoSEQ multiplex PCR; TCRdb's table is partial and in-frame only. This repertoire shows approximately 36,000 clones, more than 70% found once; its top ten account for about 7%. This CDR3 contains 16 residues. The V gene's germline CDR1 is SGHRS and CDR2 YFSETQ. V dropped 0 bases and J dropped 1 base, with 11 bases sitting between them. The V and J genes are TRBV5-1 and TRBJ1-3, with a tentative D call TRBD1 (6 bases). The specimen was CD8+ T cells from peripheral blood mononuclear cells, collected in the third trimester of pregnancy. The receptor was derived from a female donor with multiple sclerosis, enrolled in a pregnancy study. The CDR3 DNA sequence: TGCGCCAGCAGCTTGGCCAACAGGGTATCTGGAAACACCATATATTTT. The encoded protein is CASSLANRVSGNTIYF.